This T cell receptor (beta chain) was retrieved from a study of beta chain features in type 1 diabetes. At the level of the study: The study examined about 100,000,000 sorted cells across all samples.

General study results and limits: Shortening that was moderate but significant affected the TCRB CDR3s of Type 1 diabetes patients in all four CD4+ subsets. Reduced insertions and increased deletions marked VDJ junctions in type 1 diabetes patients.

Expressed TCRB transcripts were sequenced because the isolated RNA had all been reverse transcribed beforehand. Naive, central memory and regulatory T cell samples averaged about 3.57 million reads. The assay was immunoSEQ multiplex PCR, and TCRdb's table has in-frame clones only and misses some. The sample has about 120,000 clones; around 15% are singletons. Of note for this clone: Its cognate antigen is unknown.

Using CD45RO/CCR7/CD25/CD127/CD95/CD27, CD4+ naive, central memory, regulatory and stem cell-like memory cells were sorted. Germline CDR1 reads SGHTA; CDR2 reads FQGNSA. The CDR3 consists of 17 residues. Trimming shortened V by 4 bases and J by 4 bases, and 20 bases separated the two germline ends. This sequence joins TRBV7-2 and TRBJ2-1, with D possibly being TRBD1 or TRBD2 (5 bases each). Sequencing used central memory CD4+ T cells from blood. The clonotype originates from a man aged 25 to 40 with type 1 diabetes. The CDR3 DNA reads TGTGCCAGCAGCTCCCCGCCGTCGGGGCGCAATTACAATGAGCAGTTCTTC. Its translation is CASSSPPSGRNYNEQFF.